This T cell receptor (beta chain) was profiled in a study of T-cell reconstitution after alpha-beta-depleted transplantation in children. For TCRbeta, the library was prepared with unique molecular identifiers. One entry per CDR3 protein results from TCRdb running MiXCR on the PCR reads. The table has about 24,000 distinct CDR3 sequences, 11% seen once. This CDR3 contains 15 residues. With 2 bases removed from V and 1 base from J, the gap between germline ends came to 6 bases. CDR1 LGHDT and CDR2 YNNKEL come from the germline V gene (reference sequence). In this sample, this clonotype turned up many times.

The V gene is TRBV3-1, the J gene TRBJ2-6; D not resolved. Source: PBMCs from the stem cell graft donor, taken from the stem cell graft. The sequence was obtained from a human donor who donated a stem cell graft to a child with chronic granulomatous disease. CDR3 in DNA: TGTGCCAGCAGCCAAATCTTGTCTGGGGCCAACGTCCTGACTTTC. It yields the protein CASSQILSGANVLTF.